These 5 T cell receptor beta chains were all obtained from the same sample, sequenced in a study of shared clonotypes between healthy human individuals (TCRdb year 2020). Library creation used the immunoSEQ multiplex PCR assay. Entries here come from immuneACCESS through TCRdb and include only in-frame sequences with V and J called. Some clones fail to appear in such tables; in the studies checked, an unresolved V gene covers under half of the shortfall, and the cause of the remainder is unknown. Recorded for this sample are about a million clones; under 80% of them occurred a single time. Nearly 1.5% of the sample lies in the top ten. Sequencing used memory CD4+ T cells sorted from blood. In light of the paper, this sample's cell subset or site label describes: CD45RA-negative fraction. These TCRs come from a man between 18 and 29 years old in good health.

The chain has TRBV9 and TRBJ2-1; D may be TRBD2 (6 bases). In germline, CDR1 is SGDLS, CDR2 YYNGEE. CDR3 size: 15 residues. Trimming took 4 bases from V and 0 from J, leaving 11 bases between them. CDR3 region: CASSQRVSSYNEQFF. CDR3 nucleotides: TGTGCCAGCAGCCAGCGGGTTAGCTCCTACAATGAGCAGTTCTTC.

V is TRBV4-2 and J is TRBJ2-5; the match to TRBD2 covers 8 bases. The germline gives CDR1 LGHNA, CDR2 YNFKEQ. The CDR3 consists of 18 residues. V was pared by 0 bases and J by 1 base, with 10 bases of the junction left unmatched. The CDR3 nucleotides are TGTGCCAGCAGCCAAGATTTGGCGGGGGGCCGCCCCCAAGAGACCCAGTACTTC. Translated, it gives CASSQDLAGGRPQETQYF.

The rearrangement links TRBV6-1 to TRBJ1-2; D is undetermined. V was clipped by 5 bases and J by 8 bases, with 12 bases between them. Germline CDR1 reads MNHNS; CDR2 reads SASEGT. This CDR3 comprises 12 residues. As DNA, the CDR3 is TGTGCCAGCAGTTCCAGGCTTAAGGGCTACACCTTC. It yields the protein CASSSRLKGYTF.

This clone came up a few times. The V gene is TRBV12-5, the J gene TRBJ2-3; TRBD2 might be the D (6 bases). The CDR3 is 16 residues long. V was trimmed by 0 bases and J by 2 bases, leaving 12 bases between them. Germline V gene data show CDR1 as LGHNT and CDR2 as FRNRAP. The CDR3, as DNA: TGTGCTAGTGGTTTGGTACGCACGGGAGACACAGATACGCAGTATTTT. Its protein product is CASGLVRTGDTDTQYF.

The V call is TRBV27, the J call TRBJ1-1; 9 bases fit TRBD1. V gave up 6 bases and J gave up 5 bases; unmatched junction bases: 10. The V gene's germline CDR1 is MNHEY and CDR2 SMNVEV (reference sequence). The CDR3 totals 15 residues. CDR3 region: CASSPRTGVGTEAFF. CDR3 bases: TGTGCCAGCAGCCCCCGGACAGGGGTCGGGACTGAAGCTTTCTTT.